The 22 T cell receptor beta chains below come from one sample, sequenced in a study of blood T cells in healthy people across ages. Primers used in a second PCR of about 6 to 11 cycles were a sample-barcoded 5' primer and a J-beta primer mix. TCRdb re-derived calls from the 5' RACE reads in MiXCR, one entry per CDR3 protein. The sample yields 1 million or so distinct CDR3 sequences, 25% seen once. These sequences were also reported in another study, on T cells of mothers and their children.

What was sequenced was blood. These receptors came from a girl aged 2 to 10 in good health.

The gene calls are TRBV28 and TRBJ2-5, with D possibly being TRBD1 (5 bases). V lost 10 bases and J 1 base, leaving 10 bases between the germline ends. This CDR3 is built from 12 residues. The V gene's germline CDR1 is MDHEN and CDR2 SYDVKM. The CDR3 here is CATDSSQETQYF. Written as DNA, the CDR3 is TGTGCCACCGACAGTTCCCAAGAGACCCAGTACTTC.

V gene TRBV15 combines with J gene TRBJ2-3; 12 positions agree with TRBD2. V shed 5 bases and J 14 bases; nucleotides not matched to a gene: 5. The CDR3 consists of 12 residues. In germline, CDR1 is LNHNV, CDR2 YYDKDF (reference sequence). CDR3 DNA: TGTGCCACCAGCTCTAGCGGGGGGGTGTTGTATTTT. Amino acid sequence: CATSSSGGVLYF.

The chain combines TRBV20-1 with TRBJ2-4; a possible D gene is TRBD2 (7 bases). This CDR3 comprises 15 residues. V lost 7 bases and J lost 2, with 18 bases in between. Germline V lookup: CDR1 DFQATT, CDR2 SNEGSKA (reference sequence). CDR3 sequence (DNA): TGCAGTGTAGTGATAGGGGGGGAGACCAAAAACATTCAGTACTTC. Translated, it gives CSVVIGGETKNIQYF.

This clonotype has a handful of counts. The rearrangement joins TRBV13 to TRBJ1-1; D might be TRBD1 (6 bases). Trimming pared 3 bases from V and 4 bases from J, leaving 15 bases between. This CDR3 spans 15 amino acids. The germline V gene encodes CDR1 PRHDT and CDR2 FYEKMQ (reference sequence). The CDR3 bases are TGTGCCAGCAGCTTCCTAGATGGAGGGGGCACTGAAGCTTTCTTT. Encoded protein: CASSFLDGGGTEAFF.

The chain carries TRBV9 and TRBJ2-3, with D unresolved. This CDR3 has 13 amino acids. The V gene's germline CDR1 is SGDLS and CDR2 YYNGEE. The V gene lost 2 bases and the J gene lost 6 bases, with 10 bases spanning the gap. The CDR3 here is CASSVDPFDTQYF. CDR3 DNA: TGTGCCAGCAGCGTCGACCCGTTTGATACGCAGTATTTT. Filled out from reference TRBV9 and TRBJ2-3, the complete variable domain reads DSGVTQTPKHLITATGQRVTLRCSPRSGDLSVYWYQQSLDQGLQFLIQYYNGEERAKGNILERFSAQQFPDLHSELNLSSLELGDSALYFCASSVDPFDTQYFGPGTRLTVL.

This clonotype appeared a single time. This rearrangement joins TRBV28 to TRBJ2-3, with D possibly TRBD2 on 5 matching bases. The CDR3 spans 15 residues. Germline assignment: CDR1 MDHEN and CDR2 SYDVKM. Trimming shortened V by 2 bases and J by 4 bases, and 13 bases separated the two germline ends. The CDR3 sequence is CASSLIDWGADTQYF. The CDR3 DNA reads TGTGCCAGCAGTTTAATAGATTGGGGAGCAGATACGCAGTATTTT.

In this sample, this clonotype turned up a few times. The chain employs TRBV4-2 and TRBJ2-5, with a possible D match to TRBD1 (5 bases). Germline V CDR1 and CDR2: LGHNA, YNFKEQ. V dropped 4 bases and J dropped 0 bases, with 15 bases sitting between them. CDR3 length equals 16 residues. The CDR3: CASSPGPSAYQETQYF. The CDR3 DNA follows: TGTGCCAGCAGCCCAGGGCCCTCAGCGTACCAAGAGACCCAGTACTTC.

The V call is TRBV6-1, the J call TRBJ1-6; TRBD1 might be the D (6 bases). V was pared by 7 bases and J by 3 bases, with 16 bases between. CDR3 length: 16 amino acids. Per the germline V gene, CDR1 is MNHNS and CDR2 is SASEGT. CDR3 loop: CASTQRGENYNSPLHF. CDR3 nucleotide sequence: TGTGCCAGCACCCAAAGGGGGGAAAACTATAATTCACCCCTCCACTTT.

This sequence joins TRBV20-1 and TRBJ1-3, with D perhaps TRBD1 (5 bases). The CDR3 loop spans 12 amino acids. The germline V gene encodes CDR1 DFQATT and CDR2 SNEGSKA (reference sequence). Trimming removed 3 bases at V and 7 bases at J, with 10 bases between. The CDR3 DNA sequence: TGCAGTGCTAGGGGAAGGGGTAACACCATATATTTT. Its protein product is CSARGRGNTIYF.

The chain uses TRBV28 and TRBJ2-5; a possible D gene is TRBD1 (5 bases). The last part of the DNA fits TRBJ2-1 better; the J call may be wrong. The CDR3 runs 12 residues. Germline CDR1 reads MDHEN; CDR2 reads SYDVKM. In nucleotides, the CDR3 is TGTGCCAGCGGGGCAGGGATCGTTGAGCAGTTCTTC. This translates into CASGAGIVEQFF.

This chain joins TRBV5-1 and TRBJ2-7; 7 bases are shared with TRBD1. Germline trimming cut 3 bases from V and 5 bases from J; bases unmatched to any gene: 11. The CDR3 is 15 residues long. Germline CDR1 is SGHRS and CDR2 is YFSETQ. CDR3 loop: CASSSPGQSIDEQYF. The CDR3 DNA follows: TGCGCCAGCAGCTCTCCGGGACAGTCGATCGACGAGCAGTACTTC.

This clonotype was observed a handful of times. The chain couples TRBV29-1 to TRBJ2-7, with D possibly matching TRBD2 (6 bases). From germline, CDR1 is SQVTM and CDR2 ANQGSEA. This CDR3 has 13 amino acids. The V and J ends lost 6 bases and 0 bases respectively, with 12 bases between them. For the CDR3, the DNA is TGCAGCGTCGGGACTTTGAGCTCCTACGAGCAGTACTTC. Protein sequence: CSVGTLSSYEQYF.

The chain links TRBV20-1 to TRBJ1-1; D unresolved. CDR3 length equals 11 residues. The V gene lost 2 bases and the J gene lost 4 bases, with 5 bases spanning the gap. Germline assignment: CDR1 DFQATT and CDR2 SNEGSKA (reference sequence). CDR3 protein: CSARPGTEAFF. CDR3 coding DNA: TGCAGTGCTAGACCCGGCACTGAAGCTTTCTTT.

CDR3 bases: TGTGCCAGTACATCAGTCGGCGGGGGGCCCCACGAGCAGTACTTC. This gives the protein CASTSVGGGPHEQYF. V is TRBV27 and J is TRBJ2-7, with TRBD2 identical over 8 bases. The CDR3 extends over 15 amino acids. CDR1 and CDR2 from the germline V gene are MNHEY and SMNVEV (reference sequence). With V trimmed by 9 bases and J by 5 bases, 15 bases remained unmatched.

There are a few counts of this clonotype. The rearrangement joins TRBV7-2 to TRBJ1-2, with 8 bases matching TRBD1. J was trimmed by 5 bases and V by 5 bases; bases with no gene match: 7. This CDR3 is built from 14 residues. The germline CDR1 and CDR2 sequences are SGHTA and FQGNSA. Here the CDR3 reads CASSTTTGAYGYTF. The CDR3 DNA sequence: TGTGCCAGCAGCACGACGACAGGGGCGTATGGCTACACCTTC.

This clonotype showed up just a few times. The rearrangement joins TRBV21-1 to TRBJ2-7; the tabulated D call, TRBD1, remains unverified against the DNA. TRBV21-1 is marked as a pseudogene. This CDR3 has 16 residues. CDR3 amino acids: CASSKSTGQGVHEQYF. The CDR3 DNA is TGTGCCAGCAGCAAATCGACGGGACAGGGTGTCCACGAGCAGTACTTC.

Comments on this clonotype: No conserved phenylalanine or tryptophan ends this CDR3, so it is likely a read error. The chain carries TRBV14 and TRBJ1-1, with unresolved D. Germline assignment: CDR1 SGHDN and CDR2 FVKESK. The CDR3 is made up of 14 amino acids. V gave up 0 bases and J gave up 1 base, with 6 bases separating them. The CDR3 bases are TGTGCCAGCAGCCAAGACGGAACGAACACTGAAGCTTTCCTT. Encoded protein: CASSQDGTNTEAFL.

This clonotype came up many times. The J gene is TRBJ1-2, the V gene TRBV25-1; 7 bases match TRBD1. J was trimmed by 2 bases and V by 3 bases; bases with no gene match: 0. The CDR3 loop spans 13 amino acids. Germline V gene data show CDR1 as MGHDK and CDR2 as SYGVNS. The CDR3 sequence is CASSEDRNYGYTF. DNA of the CDR3: TGTGCCAGCAGTGAGGACAGGAACTATGGCTACACCTTC.

The chain is built from TRBV12-3 or TRBV12-4 and TRBJ2-3; 7 bases match TRBD2. The CDR3 is made up of 16 amino acids. V was clipped by 2 bases and J by 1 base; unmatched bases: 6. CDR3 in DNA: TGTGCCAGCAGTTTAATAAGTCTAGCGGGCACAGATACGCAGTATTTT. Its protein is CASSLISLAGTDTQYF.

This clonotype was picked up a small number of times. The chain links TRBV29-1 to TRBJ1-2, with 9 bases fitting TRBD1. V trimming: 7 bases; J trimming: 6 bases; junction bases outside the gene matches: 3. The germline CDR1 and CDR2 sequences are SQVTM and ANQGSEA. There are 11 residues in the CDR3. CDR3 residues: CSGRTGDGYTF. The CDR3 region has the DNA TGCAGCGGGCGGACAGGGGATGGCTACACCTTC. Combining the CDR3 with reference TRBV29-1 and TRBJ1-2 gives the whole variable domain SAVISQKPSRDICQRGTSLTIQCQVDSQVTMMFWYRQQPGQSLTLIATANQGSEATYESGFVIDKFPISRPNLTFSTLTVSNMSPEDSSIYLCSGRTGDGYTFGSGTRLTVV.

The chain combines TRBV6-4 with TRBJ2-3; a possible D gene is TRBD2 (5 bases). This CDR3 has 13 residues. The V and J ends lost 1 base and 4 bases respectively, with 6 bases between them. CDR1 is MRHNA, CDR2 SNTAGT, per germline. Here the CDR3 DNA reads TGTGCCAGCAGTGACTTCGGGGCAGATACGCAGTATTTT. This sequence encodes CASSDFGADTQYF.

The table lists this clonotype with a few counts. The chain links TRBV13 to TRBJ2-1; 9 bases fit TRBD2. This CDR3 spans 15 amino acids. CDR1 and CDR2 (germline): PRHDT, FYEKMQ (reference sequence). V shed 2 bases and J 5 bases; nucleotides not matched to a gene: 4. DNA for the CDR3: TGTGCCAGCAGCTTATCCGCGGGAGGGCACAATGAGCAGTTCTTC. It encodes CASSLSAGGHNEQFF.